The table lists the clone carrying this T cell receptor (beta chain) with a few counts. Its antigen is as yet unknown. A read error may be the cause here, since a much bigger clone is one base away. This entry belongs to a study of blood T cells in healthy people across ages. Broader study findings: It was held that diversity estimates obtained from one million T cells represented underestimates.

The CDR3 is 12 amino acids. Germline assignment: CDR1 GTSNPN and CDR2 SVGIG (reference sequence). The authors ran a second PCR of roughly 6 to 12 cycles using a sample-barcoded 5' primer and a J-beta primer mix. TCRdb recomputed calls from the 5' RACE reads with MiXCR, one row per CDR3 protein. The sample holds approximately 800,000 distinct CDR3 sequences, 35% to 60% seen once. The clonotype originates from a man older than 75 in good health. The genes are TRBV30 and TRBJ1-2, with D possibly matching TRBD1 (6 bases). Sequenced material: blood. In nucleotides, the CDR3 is TGTGCCGGGAGTCAACAGGGCTATGGCTACACCTTC. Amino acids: CAGSQQGYGYTF.